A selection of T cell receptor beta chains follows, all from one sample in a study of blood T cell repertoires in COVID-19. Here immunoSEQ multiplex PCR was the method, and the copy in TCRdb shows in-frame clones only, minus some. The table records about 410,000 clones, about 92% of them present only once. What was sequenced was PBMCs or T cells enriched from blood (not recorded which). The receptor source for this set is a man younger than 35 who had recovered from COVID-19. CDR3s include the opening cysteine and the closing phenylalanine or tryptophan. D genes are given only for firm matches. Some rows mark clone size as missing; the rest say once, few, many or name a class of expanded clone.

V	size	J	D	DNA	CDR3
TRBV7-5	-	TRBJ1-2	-	TGTGTCAGAAGCTTAGGTGGGCCGTCATTTAACTATGGCTACACCTTC	CVRSLGGPSFNYGYTF
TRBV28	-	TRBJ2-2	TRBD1	TGTGCCAGCAGTTCCACCCGACAGGGGAGAACCGGGGAGCTGTTTTTT	CASSSTRQGRTGELFF
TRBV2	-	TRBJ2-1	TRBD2	TGTGCCATGACCGGGACTAGCGGGAAGTTTGAGCAGTTCTTC	CAMTGTSGKFEQFF
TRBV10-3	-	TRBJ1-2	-	TGTGCCATCAGTGAAACGGGGAGGGGGAACTATGGCTACACCTTC	CAISETGRGNYGYTF
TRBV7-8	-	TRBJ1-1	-	TGTGCCAGCAGCCCCCCAGCGACAGGAGCCCTGAACACTGAAGCTTTCTTT	CASSPPATGALNTEAFF
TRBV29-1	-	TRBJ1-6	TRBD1	TGCAGCGTCACCTCGGACAGGGGCAATTCACCCCTCCACTTT	CSVTSDRGNSPLHF
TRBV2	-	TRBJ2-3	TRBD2	TGTGCCAGCATGAAGCGGGAAAGCACAGATACGCAGTATTTT	CASMKRESTDTQYF
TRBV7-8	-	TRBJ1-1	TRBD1	TGTGCCAGCAGCCGGGACAGCCAGAACACTGAAGCTTTCTTT	CASSRDSQNTEAFF
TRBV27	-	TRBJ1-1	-	TGTGCCAGCACCAGACACCTGAACACTGAAGCTTTCTTT	CASTRHLNTEAFF
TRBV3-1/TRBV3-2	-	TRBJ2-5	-	TGTGCCAGCAGCCAAGGGACGGGGAAAGAGACCCAGTACTTC	CASSQGTGKETQYF
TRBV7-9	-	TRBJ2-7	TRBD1	TGTGCCAGCAGCCCGGGGACAGGGGCTTACGAGCAGTACTTC	CASSPGTGAYEQYF
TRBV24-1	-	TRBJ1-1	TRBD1	TGTGCCACCAGTAGAGGGACAGACACTGAAGCTTTCTTT	CATSRGTDTEAFF
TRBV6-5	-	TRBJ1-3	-	TGTGCCAGCAGTTACTCGAAACAGTTAGGAAACACCATATATTTT	CASSYSKQLGNTIYF
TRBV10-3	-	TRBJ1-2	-	TGTGCCATCAGTGAGTCGACAGGCTCGGGCTACACCTTC	CAISESTGSGYTF
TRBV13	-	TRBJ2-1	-	TGTGCCAGCAGCTCCAGCCGACAGCCCTACAATGAGCAGTTCTTC	CASSSSRQPYNEQFF
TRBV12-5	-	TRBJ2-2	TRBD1	TGTGCTAGTGGTTTGCAGGGGGCGAACACCGGGGAGCTGTTTTTT	CASGLQGANTGELFF
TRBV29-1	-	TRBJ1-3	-	TGCAGCGCCTTGTCTGGAAACACCATATATTTT	CSALSGNTIYF
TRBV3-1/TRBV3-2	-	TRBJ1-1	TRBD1	TGTGCCAGCAGCCAAGGCCCGACAGGGGGTGGTGCTTTCTTT	CASSQGPTGGGAFF
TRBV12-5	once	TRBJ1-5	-	TGTGCTAGTGGTTTGGTAGGGGAGGGGCATGGCAATCAGCCCCAGCATTTT	CASGLVGEGHGNQPQHF
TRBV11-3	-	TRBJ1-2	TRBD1	TGTGCCAGCAGCCCGACCCCGGGACAGAGAGCAGCTAACTATGGCTACACCTTC	CASSPTPGQRAANYGYTF
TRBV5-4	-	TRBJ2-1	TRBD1	TGTGCCAGCAGCGTACCGGGACAGGGGATCTACAATGAGCAGTTCTTC	CASSVPGQGIYNEQFF
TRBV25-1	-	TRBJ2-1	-	TGTGCCAGCAGTGAGGTGACAGGGAGGAATGAGCAGTTCTTC	CASSEVTGRNEQFF